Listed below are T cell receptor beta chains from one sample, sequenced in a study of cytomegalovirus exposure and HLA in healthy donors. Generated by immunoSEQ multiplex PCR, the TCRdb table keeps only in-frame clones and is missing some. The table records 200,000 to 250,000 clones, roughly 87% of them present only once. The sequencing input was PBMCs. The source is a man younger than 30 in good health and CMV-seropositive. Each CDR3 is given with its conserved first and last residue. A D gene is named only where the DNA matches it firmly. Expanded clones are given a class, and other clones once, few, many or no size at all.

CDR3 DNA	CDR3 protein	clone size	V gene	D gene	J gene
TGCGCCAGCAGCTTGACGGGACGGACAACTAACTATGGCTACACCTTC	CASSLTGRTTNYGYTF	.	TRBV5-1	.	TRBJ1-2
TGTGCCAGCAGTTCAACTAGGGCCTACAATGAGCAGTTCTTC	CASSSTRAYNEQFF	.	TRBV6-6	.	TRBJ2-1
TGTGCCAGCAGCCATCAACCGGGACAGGGTCAAGAGACCCAGTACTTC	CASSHQPGQGQETQYF	.	TRBV4-2	TRBD1	TRBJ2-5
TGTGCCAGTAGTATCTCGACTGGCAATGAGCAGTTCTTC	CASSISTGNEQFF	.	TRBV19	.	TRBJ2-1
TGCGCCAGCAGCCGGGGGCTGAACACTGAAGCTTTCTTT	CASSRGLNTEAFF	.	TRBV5-1	.	TRBJ1-1
TGTGCCAGCAGCTGGGCCCCCGGGGCCGGGTACTACAATGAGCAGTTCTTC	CASSWAPGAGYYNEQFF	once	TRBV7-9	.	TRBJ2-1
TGTGCCAGCAGTGTGGTGTATAGCAATCAGCCCCAGCATTTT	CASSVVYSNQPQHF	few	TRBV2	.	TRBJ1-5
TGTGCCTGGAGTGTGAGGGCGGCGGAGCAGTTCTTC	CAWSVRAAEQFF	.	TRBV30	.	TRBJ2-1
TGTGCCAGCAGACCCCTAGCGGGAGGATACAATGAGCAGTTCTTC	CASRPLAGGYNEQFF	.	TRBV28	TRBD2	TRBJ2-1
TGTGCCAGCTCACCTCAGGGACTAGCGGGTTTCGAGCAGTACTTC	CASSPQGLAGFEQYF	once	TRBV18	TRBD2	TRBJ2-7
TGCAGCGTTGAGGGACTAGCGGGAGGGCCTTCGGAGGAGACCCAGTACTTC	CSVEGLAGGPSEETQYF	.	TRBV29-1	TRBD2	TRBJ2-5
TGTGCCAGCAGCTTAGATCCGGGACAGAGAACCCAAGAGACCCAGTACTTC	CASSLDPGQRTQETQYF	.	TRBV5-4	TRBD1	TRBJ2-5
TGTGCCAGCAGCTTACCACAGCTCTACGAGCAGTACTTC	CASSLPQLYEQYF	once	TRBV7-2	.	TRBJ2-7
TGTGCCACCGGGGGACAGGGAAGCATGGTCTATGGCTACACCTTC	CATGGQGSMVYGYTF	.	TRBV28	TRBD1	TRBJ1-2
TGTGCCAGCAGCGAGACAGGGAGCAATCAGCCCCAGCATTTT	CASSETGSNQPQHF	once	TRBV11-2	TRBD1	TRBJ1-5
TGTGCCAGCAGCTTGAGCGGGACATCCTACAATGAGCAGTTCTTC	CASSLSGTSYNEQFF	.	TRBV5-4	.	TRBJ2-1